This T cell receptor (beta chain) was documented in a study of blood T cell repertoires in COVID-19. On the study more broadly: Recovered status applied to Cohort 3 donors who had two consecutive negative PCRs. It also applied to those with clearance or with symptom resolution. Sources were T cells, B-cell-depleted T cells, or PBMCs; the material itself was cDNA or gDNA.

V was trimmed by 1 base and J by 0 bases, leaving 9 bases between them. Germline CDR1 is SEHNR and CDR2 is FQNEAQ (reference sequence). The CDR3 is 15 residues long. Under the authors' procedure: Estimated nucleated cell counts came from reference gene primer amplification. Using immunoSEQ multiplex PCR, the repertoire was profiled, and TCRdb retains in-frame clones only, with some absent. The DNA gave D and trimming, while V, J and clone size come from that table. The sample holds approximately 240,000 clones, 80% to 90% seen once. The age range of participants was 18 to 89 years, with residence in fewer than 25 US areas.

This rearrangement joins TRBV7-9 to TRBJ1-2; weak D call: TRBD1 (5 bases). The sequenced sample was PBMCs or T cells enriched from blood (not recorded which). The source is a woman between 50 and 59 years old in a cohort exposed to, infected with or recovered from COVID-19 (not recorded which). In DNA, the CDR3 is TGTGCCAGCAGCTTAGTTCGGGGGACTAACTATGGCTACACCTTC. The encoded protein is CASSLVRGTNYGYTF.